This is a list of T cell receptor beta chains from one sample in a study of beta chain features in type 1 diabetes. Repertoires were generated with immunoSEQ multiplex PCR, while TCRdb's copy carries only in-frame clones and drops some. The table shows 330,000 or so clones, with around 15% occurring only once. Sequencing was done on a sample of central memory CD4+ T cells from blood. These receptors came from a young man in good health. Both conserved end residues are part of each CDR3. The order of the fields is J gene, V gene, clone size, CDR3 length, D gene, CDR3 DNA, CDR3 protein. D genes are given only for firm matches. Clone size is shown for a subset of rows, as once, few, many or a class of expanded clone.

TRBJ2-1,TRBV11-2,-,15,TRBD2,TGTGCCAGCAGCTTAATCCTAGCGGGGGACAATGAGCAGTTCTTC,CASSLILAGDNEQFF
TRBJ2-5,TRBV5-1,-,13,-,TGCGCCAGCCGACCCACCCCACAAGAGACCCAGTACTTC,CASRPTPQETQYF
TRBJ1-2,TRBV7-2,few,12,-,TGTGCCAGCAGCTTAGGTCGGTTTGACTACACCTTC,CASSLGRFDYTF
TRBJ1-2,TRBV6-5,-,14,-,TGTGCCAGCAGCCTACGGACGGGTAGAAATGGCTACACCTTC,CASSLRTGRNGYTF
TRBJ2-5,TRBV5-8,-,17,TRBD2,TGTGCCAGCAGCGAGGCTAGCGGGGAACCCGCCAAGAGGTCCCAGTACTTC,CASSEASGEPAKRSQYF
TRBJ1-2,TRBV5-6,-,13,-,TGTGCCAGCAGCTTGGGGACTTTCTATGGCTACACCTTC,CASSLGTFYGYTF
TRBJ2-6,TRBV7-6,few,16,-,TGTGCCAGCAGCCCCGGCCCAGGGAGAGGGGCCAACGTCCTGACTTTC,CASSPGPGRGANVLTF
TRBJ2-7,TRBV5-1,-,14,-,TGCGCCAGCAGCTTGGAACTAGCTGGGTACGAGCAGTACTTC,CASSLELAGYEQYF
TRBJ1-2,TRBV4-3,-,13,-,TGCGCCAGCAGCTTCTCAGCGAATTATGGCTACACCTTC,CASSFSANYGYTF
TRBJ1-1,TRBV4-3,-,15,-,TGCGCCAGCAGCCAAAAAGCCGGGGGCGGCACTGAAGCTTTCTTT,CASSQKAGGGTEAFF
TRBJ2-5,TRBV2,few,11,-,TGTGCCAGCAGTAGGGGGGAGACCCAGTACTTC,CASSRGETQYF
TRBJ2-3,TRBV6-1,-,12,-,TGTGCCAGCAGGGCTACCGCCGGGGCGCAGTATTTT,CASRATAGAQYF
TRBJ1-3,TRBV4-3,-,17,-,TGCGCCAGCAGCCACGCTGCAGGGGAATTTATGGGAAACACCATATATTTT,CASSHAAGEFMGNTIYF
TRBJ2-3,TRBV4-3,-,14,-,TGCGCCAGCAGCCGGGACCACTCCACAGATACGCAGTATTTT,CASSRDHSTDTQYF
TRBJ1-5,TRBV6-1,-,13,-,TGTGCCAGCCGGGACGTTAGCAATCAGCCCCAGCATTTT,CASRDVSNQPQHF
TRBJ1-5,TRBV7-9,-,17,TRBD1,TGTGCCAGCAGCTTAATTCCAGGGGGCTCTAGCAATCAGCCCCAGCATTTT,CASSLIPGGSSNQPQHF
TRBJ2-3,TRBV4-2,few,16,-,TGTGCCAGCAGCCAAGAGGGAGGTGGGGGCACGAATACGCAGTATTTT,CASSQEGGGGTNTQYF
TRBJ2-7,TRBV4-1,-,18,-,TGCGCCAGCAGCCAAGATCCCGGACGAGGACTCACCAGCTACGAGCAGTACTTC,CASSQDPGRGLTSYEQYF
TRBJ2-1,TRBV13,-,15,-,TGTGCCAGCAGCTTAGGAAGCCCGAGTTACAATGAGCAGTTCTTC,CASSLGSPSYNEQFF
TRBJ2-5,TRBV6-5,few,13,TRBD1,TGTGCCAGCAGGCAGGGGGCGTGGGAGACCCAGTACTTC,CASRQGAWETQYF
TRBJ1-5,TRBV6-1,few,12,-,TGTGCCAGGCTGGTCCACAATCAGCCCCAGCATTTT,CARLVHNQPQHF
TRBJ1-5,TRBV27,few,15,TRBD1,TGTGCCAGCAGACTTTTACAGGGGGCTGATCAGCCCCAGCATTTT,CASRLLQGADQPQHF
TRBJ2-1,TRBV29-1,-,14,-,TGCAGCGTTGAACCGGCGGGGAAGAGCAATGAGCAGTTCTTC,CSVEPAGKSNEQFF
TRBJ1-1,TRBV7-6,-,14,TRBD1,TGTGCCAGCAGCACAAGACAGGGATCCACTGAAGCTTTCTTT,CASSTRQGSTEAFF
TRBJ2-3,TRBV7-2,few,14,-,TGTGCCAGCAGCTTAGACCCCCGGGGTGGTACGCAGTATTTT,CASSLDPRGGTQYF
TRBJ2-5,TRBV11-2,few,14,-,TGTGCCAGCAGCCCTCAGACAGGTCAAGAGACCCAGTACTTC,CASSPQTGQETQYF
TRBJ1-1,TRBV11-2,few,19,TRBD1,TGTGCCAGCAGCTCCCAAAATACAAGACAGGGAGGTTTCGCTAAAGAAGCTTTCTTT,CASSSQNTRQGGFAKEAFF
TRBJ1-2,TRBV4-3,-,14,TRBD1,TGCGCCAGCAGCCTACGACAGGGCCCCTATGGCTACACCTTC,CASSLRQGPYGYTF
TRBJ2-3,TRBV15,-,16,-,TGTGCCACCAGCAGAGGGTTGGGGCAGGGGGAGGCTACGCAGTATTTT,CATSRGLGQGEATQYF
TRBJ1-4,TRBV6-5,-,14,TRBD1,TGTGCCAGCAGGCTACAGGGGGTTTATGAAAAACTGTTTTTT,CASRLQGVYEKLFF
TRBJ2-7,TRBV5-1,-,14,-,TGCGCCAGCAGCTCTGACGGCAGCTCCTACGAGCAGTACTTC,CASSSDGSSYEQYF
TRBJ2-1,TRBV18,many,13,-,TGTGCCAGCTCACGCCGGGACTCACATGAGCAGTTCTTC,CASSRRDSHEQFF
TRBJ2-3,TRBV10-3,many,13,-,TGTGCCATAAACAGAGAGAACACAGATACGCAGTATTTT,CAINRENTDTQYF
TRBJ1-1,TRBV5-4,few,15,TRBD1,TGTGCCAGCAGCTGGGGTCAGGGGGCGGACACTGAAGCTTTCTTT,CASSWGQGADTEAFF
TRBJ1-2,TRBV6-1,-,14,-,TGTGCCAGCAGTGAAGGACGGAACAACTATGGCTACACCTTC,CASSEGRNNYGYTF
TRBJ1-5,TRBV7-8,few,14,-,TGTGCCTCCAAGCTCGGGGCTAGCAATCAGCCCCAGCATTTT,CASKLGASNQPQHF
TRBJ2-5,TRBV19,-,15,TRBD1,TGTGCCAGTAGTATTTCGGGGACAGGTCAAGAGACCCAGTACTTC,CASSISGTGQETQYF